This TCR beta chain stems from a study of control samples from healthy donors and cancer patients. Profiled with immunoSEQ multiplex PCR; TCRdb holds only in-frame clones, not every one. The data contain more than 120,000 clones, about 90% of them seen just once; the ten biggest clones take up roughly 3.1%. This clone is a singleton in its sample. From germline, CDR1 is LNHDA and CDR2 SQIVND (reference sequence). The CDR3 runs to 12 residues. The V end was cut by 7 bases, the J end by 4 bases, with 8 bases between. This chain joins TRBV19 and TRBJ1-5, with D perhaps matching TRBD1 (6 bases). The origin of this receptor is a man aged 25-45 years in good health. Specimen: blood. The CDR3 region has the DNA TGTGCCAGTACAACAGGGAATCAGCCCCAGCATTTT. Translated: CASTTGNQPQHF.